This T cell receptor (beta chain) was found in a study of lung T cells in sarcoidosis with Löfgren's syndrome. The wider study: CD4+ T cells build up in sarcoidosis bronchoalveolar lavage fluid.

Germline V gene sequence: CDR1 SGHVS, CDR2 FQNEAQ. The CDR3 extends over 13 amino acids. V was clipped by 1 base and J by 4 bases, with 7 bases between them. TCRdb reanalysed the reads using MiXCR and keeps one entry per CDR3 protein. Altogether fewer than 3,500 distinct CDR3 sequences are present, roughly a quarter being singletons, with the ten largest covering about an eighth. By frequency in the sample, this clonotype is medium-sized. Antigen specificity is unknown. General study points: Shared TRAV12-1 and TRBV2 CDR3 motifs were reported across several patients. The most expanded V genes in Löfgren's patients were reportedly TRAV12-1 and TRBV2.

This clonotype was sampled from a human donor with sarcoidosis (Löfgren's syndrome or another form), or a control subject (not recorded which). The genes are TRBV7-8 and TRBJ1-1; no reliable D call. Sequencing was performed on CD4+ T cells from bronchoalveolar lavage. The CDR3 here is CASSLGGPTEAFF. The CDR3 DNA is TGTGCCAGCAGCTTAGGAGGGCCCACTGAAGCTTTCTTT.